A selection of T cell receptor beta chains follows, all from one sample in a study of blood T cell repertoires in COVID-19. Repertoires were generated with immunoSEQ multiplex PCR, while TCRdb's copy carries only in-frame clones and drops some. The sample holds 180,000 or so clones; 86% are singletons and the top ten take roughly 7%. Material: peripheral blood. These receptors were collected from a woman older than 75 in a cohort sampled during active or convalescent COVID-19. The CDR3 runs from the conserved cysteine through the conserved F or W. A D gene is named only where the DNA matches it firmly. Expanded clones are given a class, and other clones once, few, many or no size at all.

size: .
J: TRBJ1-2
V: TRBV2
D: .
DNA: TGTGCCAGGACACGCTCCGATAACTATGGCTACACCTTC
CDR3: CARTRSDNYGYTF

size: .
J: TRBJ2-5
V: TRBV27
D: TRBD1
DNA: TGTGCCAGCAGCTCATCCGGGACAGGGGGGGAGACCCAGTACTTC
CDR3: CASSSSGTGGETQYF

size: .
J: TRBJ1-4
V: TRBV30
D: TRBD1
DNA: TGTGCCTGGAACCTCCAGGGGCCCGGGACAGGGGGAGAAAAACTGTTTTTT
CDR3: CAWNLQGPGTGGEKLFF

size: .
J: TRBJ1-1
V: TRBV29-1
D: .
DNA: TGCAGCGTTGGGGAGGGGGGGCGTACTGAAGCTTTCTTT
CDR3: CSVGEGGRTEAFF

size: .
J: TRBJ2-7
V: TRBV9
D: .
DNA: TGTGCCAGCAGCGTAGGCAGCTCCTACGAGCAGTACTTC
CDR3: CASSVGSSYEQYF

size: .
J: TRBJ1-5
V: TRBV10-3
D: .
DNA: TGTGCCATCAGTGGGACTGGGAGCAATCAGCCCCAGCATTTT
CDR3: CAISGTGSNQPQHF

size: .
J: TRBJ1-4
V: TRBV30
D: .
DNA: TGTGCCTGGAGTGTTCTTGTTAATGAAAAACTGTTTTTT
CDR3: CAWSVLVNEKLFF

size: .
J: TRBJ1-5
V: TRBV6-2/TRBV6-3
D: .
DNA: TGTGCCAGCAGCCCCGGTCGGCCGGGGCCCCAGCATTTT
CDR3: CASSPGRPGPQHF

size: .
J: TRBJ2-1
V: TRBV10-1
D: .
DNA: TGCGCCAGCAGTGGGGACTTAAGCTCCTACAATGAGCAGTTCTTC
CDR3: CASSGDLSSYNEQFF

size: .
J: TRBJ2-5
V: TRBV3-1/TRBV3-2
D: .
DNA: TGTGCCAGCAGCCGTGGGACAATCGGAACCCCATGGGAGACCCAGTACTTC
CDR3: CASSRGTIGTPWETQYF

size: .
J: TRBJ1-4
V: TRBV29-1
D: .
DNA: TGCAGCGTCACCCACGGAGGCGAAAAACTGTTTTTT
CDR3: CSVTHGGEKLFF

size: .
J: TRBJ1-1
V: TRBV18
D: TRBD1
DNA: TGTGCCAGCACAGACAGGGTAGATACTGAAGCTTTCTTT
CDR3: CASTDRVDTEAFF

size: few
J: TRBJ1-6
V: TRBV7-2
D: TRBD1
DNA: TGTGCCAGCAGCTTCGGGACAGGGGGATCACCCCTCCACTTT
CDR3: CASSFGTGGSPLHF

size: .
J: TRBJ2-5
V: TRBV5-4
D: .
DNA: TGTGCCAGCAGCTTGGGGACGGCGGGCCAAGAGACCCAGTACTTC
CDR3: CASSLGTAGQETQYF

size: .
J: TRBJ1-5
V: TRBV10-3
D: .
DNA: TGTGCCATCAGTGACGAGGGCCGGGGCAATCAGCCCCAGCATTTT
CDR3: CAISDEGRGNQPQHF

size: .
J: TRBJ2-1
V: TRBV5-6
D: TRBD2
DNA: TGTGCCAGCAGCTTGGCAGGACTAGCGGGATACGACCAGTTCTTC
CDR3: CASSLAGLAGYDQFF

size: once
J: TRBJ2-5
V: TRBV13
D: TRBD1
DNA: TGTGCCAGCACCCAGAGATGGGACAGAGGGTACCAAGAGACCCAGTACTTC
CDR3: CASTQRWDRGYQETQYF

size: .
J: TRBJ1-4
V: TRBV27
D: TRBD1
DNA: TGTGCCAGCAGGGGACAGATGGCTAATGAAAAACTGTTTTTT
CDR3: CASRGQMANEKLFF

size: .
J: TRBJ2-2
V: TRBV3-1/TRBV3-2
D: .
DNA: TGTGCCAGCAGCCAAGCGTGGGGCGCCGGGGAGCTGTTTTTT
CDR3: CASSQAWGAGELFF

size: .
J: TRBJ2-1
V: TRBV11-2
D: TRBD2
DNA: TGTGCCAGCAGCTTAGCCGGGGGGTTTTCCTACAATGAGCAGTTCTTC
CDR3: CASSLAGGFSYNEQFF